This TCR beta chain comes out of a study of human T cells and chemical hapten exposure. General study results and limits: Sensitizing to DPC left TCRs with a frequency above 1 in 1000 unaltered.

This clonotype occurred many times. The antigen is unknown. Each CDR3 protein is one row after TCRdb ran MiXCR on the 5' RACE reads. The repertoire holds about 140,000 distinct CDR3 sequences, with 4.1% as singletons. The CDR3 consists of 16 residues. Trimming shortened V by 5 bases and J by 7 bases, and 18 bases separated the two germline ends. Germline V gene data show CDR1 as KGHSH and CDR2 as LQKENI. The total RNA was obtained from whole blood that was not fractionated. This TCR came from a female donor in good health. The chain is built from TRBV18 and TRBJ1-6, with D unclear. CDR3 nucleotides: TGTGCCAGCTCAGACTTTAGCCATCGTGGGAATTCACCCCTCCACTTT. Residues: CASSDFSHRGNSPLHF.